This record looks at one TCR beta chain sequence and its context. Authors' data handling: Nucleated cell number was recorded as an estimate derived from reference gene primer amplification. This table comes from immunoSEQ multiplex PCR, and its TCRdb copy is limited to in-frame clones, with some not included. That table is the source of V, J and clone size, and D and trimming were worked out from the DNA. The repertoire holds under 75,000 clones, with around 91% as singletons. These data belong to a study of blood T cell repertoires in COVID-19. Study in general: The United States, Italy and Spain were the sources of the acute and convalescent COVID-19 samples. Sample material is recorded as cDNA or gDNA derived from T cells, B-cell-depleted T cells, or PBMCs.

The V gene's germline CDR1 is MGHRA and CDR2 YSYEKL. The CDR3 totals 15 residues. J was trimmed by 5 bases and V by 1 base; bases with no gene match: 6. This clonotype originated in a man between 60 and 75 years old with active COVID-19. Sample: peripheral blood. The chain links TRBV4-1 to TRBJ2-7, with TRBD2 identical over 9 bases. In DNA form, the CDR3 reads TGCGCCAGCAGCCAAGGAGGCGGGAGGGCACACGAGCAGTACTTC. It specifies CASSQGGGRAHEQYF.